In its sample, the clone carrying this T cell receptor beta chain was seen a few times. Its antigen remains unknown. Treatment indicated: oral pan-JAK inhibitor, 5-10 mg twice daily. This sample is part of a study of CD8+ T cells in alopecia areata. As for the study in general: In an open-label trial, patients got 5 to 10 mg tofacitinib twice daily. Study-wide results and limits: Scalp samples also yield sequences of resident alphabeta T cells from normal skin.

Extracted RNA was reverse transcribed, and the resulting cDNA served as sequencing template. Profiling relied on immunoSEQ multiplex PCR, and the TCRdb table lists in-frame clones only, not all of them. This table has tens of thousands of clones, about 43% appearing once. With 8 bases removed from V and 6 bases from J, the gap between germline ends came to 20 bases. The CDR3 is 15 amino acids. Germline loops: CDR1 LNHNV, CDR2 YYDKDF (reference sequence). The TCR sequence derives from a human donor with alopecia areata. V and J are TRBV15 and TRBJ1-5; D might be TRBD1 (5 bases). Sequencing used CD8+ T cells sorted from blood, obtained at approximately week 37, from a patient treated with tofacitinib. Here the CDR3 reads CATRPLGDKSQPQHF. The CDR3 region has the DNA TGTGCCACCCGTCCTCTGGGGGATAAGAGTCAGCCCCAGCATTTT.